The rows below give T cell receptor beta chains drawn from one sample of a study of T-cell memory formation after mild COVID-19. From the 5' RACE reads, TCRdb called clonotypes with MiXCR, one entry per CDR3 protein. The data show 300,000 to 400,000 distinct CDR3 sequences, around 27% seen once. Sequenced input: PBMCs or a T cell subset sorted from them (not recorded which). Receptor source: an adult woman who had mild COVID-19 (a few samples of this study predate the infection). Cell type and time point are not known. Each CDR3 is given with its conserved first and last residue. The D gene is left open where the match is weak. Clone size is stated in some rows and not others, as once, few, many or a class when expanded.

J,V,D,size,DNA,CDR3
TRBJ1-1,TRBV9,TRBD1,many,TGTGCCAGCAGCCTCGGGACAGGCAACACTGAAGCTTTCTTT,CASSLGTGNTEAFF
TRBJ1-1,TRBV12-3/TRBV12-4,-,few,TGTGCCAGCAGTTTTGAGGGACATCCTTTGAACACTGAAGCTTTCTTT,CASSFEGHPLNTEAFF
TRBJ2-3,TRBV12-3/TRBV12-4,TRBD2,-,TGTGCCAGCAGTCCACTAGCGACCACAGATACGCAGTATTTT,CASSPLATTDTQYF
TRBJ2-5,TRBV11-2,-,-,TGTGCCAGCAGCTCCGGACGCCTAGAGACCCAGTACTTC,CASSSGRLETQYF
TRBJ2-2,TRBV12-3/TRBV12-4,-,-,TGTGCCAGCAGTTCCCAGAACACCGGGGAGCTGTTTTTT,CASSSQNTGELFF
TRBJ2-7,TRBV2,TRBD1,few,TGTGCCAGCAGGGGGGACAGGGGACGTTACTACGAGCAGTACTTC,CASRGDRGRYYEQYF
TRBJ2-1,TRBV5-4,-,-,TGTGCCAGCAGCTTTGATAGCTCCTACAATGAGCAGTTCTTC,CASSFDSSYNEQFF
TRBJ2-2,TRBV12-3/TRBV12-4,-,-,TGTGCCAGCAGAACGGGACATCCGAACACCGGGGAGCTGTTTTTT,CASRTGHPNTGELFF
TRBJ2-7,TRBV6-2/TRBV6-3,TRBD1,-,TGTGCCAGCAGTTCACTTCCCGGGACAGGGGGCTACGAGCAGTACTTC,CASSSLPGTGGYEQYF
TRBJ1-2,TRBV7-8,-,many,TGTGCCAGCAGTTCGGGGTATGGCTACACCTTC,CASSSGYGYTF
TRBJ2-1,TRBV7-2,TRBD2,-,TGTGCCAGCAGCAGTAGCGGGGCCCCCTACAATGAGCAGTTCTTC,CASSSSGAPYNEQFF
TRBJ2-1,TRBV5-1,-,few,TGCGCCAGCAGCTCCTCAGGGGTCAATGAGCAGTTCTTC,CASSSSGVNEQFF
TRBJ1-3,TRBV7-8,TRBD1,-,TGTGCCAGCAGCGGCGTGACAGGGCCTCGAAACACCATATATTTT,CASSGVTGPRNTIYF
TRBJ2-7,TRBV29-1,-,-,TGCAGCGTTGAGGTTACCTCCTACGAGCAGTACTTC,CSVEVTSYEQYF
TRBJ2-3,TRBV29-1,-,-,TGCAGCGTTGAAATCAGGAGCACAGATACGCAGTATTTT,CSVEIRSTDTQYF
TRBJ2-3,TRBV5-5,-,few,TGTGCCAGCAGCTGGACCACCACTAGCACAGATACGCAGTATTTT,CASSWTTTSTDTQYF
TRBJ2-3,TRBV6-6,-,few,TGTGCCAGCAGTTACTCTGGGATAGATACGCAGTATTTT,CASSYSGIDTQYF
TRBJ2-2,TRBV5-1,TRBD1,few,TGCGCCAGCAGCTTGGGGGACAGCCTCACCGGGGAGCTGTTTTTT,CASSLGDSLTGELFF
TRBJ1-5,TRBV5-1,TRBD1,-,TGCGCCAGCAGCGGGGGGACAGGCGGATTCGGTGAGCCCCAGCATTTT,CASSGGTGGFGEPQHF
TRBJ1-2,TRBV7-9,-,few,TGTGCCAGCAGCTTAGTTGCTCCCGTCGGGTCAGACTATGGCTACACCTTC,CASSLVAPVGSDYGYTF
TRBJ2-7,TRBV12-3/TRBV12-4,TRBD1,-,TGTGCCAGCAGTCCGACAGGGTATCGGCAGTACTTC,CASSPTGYRQYF
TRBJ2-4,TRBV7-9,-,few,TGTGCCAGCAGCTTATTGGTCAGAGAGGACATTCAGTACTTC,CASSLLVREDIQYF